Included here is one T cell receptor beta chain sequence, with context. Its binding antigen is unknown. One base away there is no much larger clone; base qualities are not given. The data are from a study of T cells in narcolepsy (dated by TCRdb to about 2018). About the investigation overall: Patients with narcolepsy type 1 or type 2 (NT1, NT2) were enrolled in the study together with healthy control donors. The study sought autoreactive T cells targeting hypocretin neuron self-antigens (hypocretin, TRIB2) in narcolepsy patients, using TCR Vbeta sequencing to track clonotypes in blood and CSF. Points the paper makes about the study in general: No sequences matching autoreactive T cell clones were present in some of the blood memory CD4+ repertoires from patients and controls. In plots comparing CSF and blood CD4+ T cell clonotypes from the same patient, HCRT-specific and TRIB2-specific autoreactive clonotypes were highlighted. Patients and controls had similar numbers of sequenced blood memory CD4+ clonotypes, with averages of approximately 40,000 in patients and 33,354 in controls. According to the report, autoreactive clonotypes were detected serially in the blood of the same patients and of different patients, but not in healthy controls.

Memory CD4+ T cells were sorted ex vivo from peripheral blood of narcolepsy patients and healthy controls for TCR Vbeta sequencing. The germline V gene provides CDR1 SGHTA and CDR2 FQGNSA. Trimming at the junction amounts to 3 bases on V and 8 bases on J, and the germline ends lie 10 bases apart. There are 13 amino acids in the CDR3, from cysteine to phenylalanine inclusive. Kept here is only the CDR3 DNA, which spans 39 bases and is read in frame from base 1. The library was obtained by the immunoSEQ multiplex PCR assay. The source is immuneACCESS, and TCRdb retained only in-frame sequences with V and J called. Part of the clones is not carried over; for the studies checked, unresolved V genes explain less than half of this, and the remainder is unexplained. The sample table shows fewer than 40,000 clones, and about 84% are seen once. Around 1.3% of the sample belongs to the ten largest clones.

This receptor was obtained from a human donor with narcolepsy. Sequences were obtained from CD45RA- memory CD4+ T cells from PBMCs. What the cell subset or site label conveys for this sample: memory T cells sorted ex vivo from peripheral blood. The chain is made from TRBV7-2 and TRBJ2-2; no D gene is confidently identified. The DNA sequence follows: TGTGCCAGCAGCTTTTATTTGGAGGGGGAGCTGTTTTTT. The translation is CASSFYLEGELFF. Here the CDR3 is joined to the reference TRBV7-2 and TRBJ2-2 genes, and the full variable domain is: GAGVSQSPSNKVTEKGKDVELRCDPISGHTALYWYRQSLGQGLEFLIYFQGNSAPDKSGLPSDRFSAERTGGSVSTLTIQRTQQEDSAVYLCASSFYLEGELFFGEGSRLTVL.